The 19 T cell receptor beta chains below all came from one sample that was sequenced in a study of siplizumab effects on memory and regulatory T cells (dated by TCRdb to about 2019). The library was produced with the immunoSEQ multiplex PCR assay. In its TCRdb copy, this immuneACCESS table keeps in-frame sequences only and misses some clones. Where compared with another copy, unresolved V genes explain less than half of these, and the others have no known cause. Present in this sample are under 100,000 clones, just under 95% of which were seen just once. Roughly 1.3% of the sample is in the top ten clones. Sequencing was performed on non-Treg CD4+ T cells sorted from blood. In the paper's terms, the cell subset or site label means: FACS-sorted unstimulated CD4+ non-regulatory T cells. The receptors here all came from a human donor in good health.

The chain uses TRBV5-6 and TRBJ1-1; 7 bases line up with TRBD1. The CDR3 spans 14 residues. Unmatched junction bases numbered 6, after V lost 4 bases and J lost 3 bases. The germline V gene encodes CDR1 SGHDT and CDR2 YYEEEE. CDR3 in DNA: TGTGCCAGCAGCAGACCGACAGGGCACACTGAAGCTTTCTTT. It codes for CASSRPTGHTEAFF.

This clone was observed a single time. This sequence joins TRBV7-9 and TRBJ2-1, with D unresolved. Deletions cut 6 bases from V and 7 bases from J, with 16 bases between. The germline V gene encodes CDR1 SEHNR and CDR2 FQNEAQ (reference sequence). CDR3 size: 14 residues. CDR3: CASSTGEVGNEQFF. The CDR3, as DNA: TGTGCCAGCAGTACGGGCGAGGTGGGAAATGAGCAGTTCTTC. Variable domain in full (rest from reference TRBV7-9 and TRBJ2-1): DTGVSQNPRHKITKRGQNVTFRCDPISEHNRLYWYRQTLGQGPEFLTYFQNEAQLEKSRLLSDRFSAERPKGSFSTLEIQRTEQGDSAMYLCASSTGEVGNEQFFGPGTRLTVL.

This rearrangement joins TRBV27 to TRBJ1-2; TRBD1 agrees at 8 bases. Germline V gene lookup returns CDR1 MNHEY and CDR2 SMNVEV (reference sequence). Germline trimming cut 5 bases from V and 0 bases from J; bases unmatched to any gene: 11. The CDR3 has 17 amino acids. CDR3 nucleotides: TGTGCCAGCAGTATGCGGACAGGGACGCCAACTAACTATGGCTACACCTTC. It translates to CASSMRTGTPTNYGYTF.

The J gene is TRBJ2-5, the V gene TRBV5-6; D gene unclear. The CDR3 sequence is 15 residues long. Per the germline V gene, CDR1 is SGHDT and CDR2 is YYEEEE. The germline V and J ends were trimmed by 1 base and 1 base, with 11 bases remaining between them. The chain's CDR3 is CASSLSADFQETQYF. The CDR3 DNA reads TGTGCCAGCAGCTTGAGTGCTGACTTCCAAGAGACCCAGTACTTC.

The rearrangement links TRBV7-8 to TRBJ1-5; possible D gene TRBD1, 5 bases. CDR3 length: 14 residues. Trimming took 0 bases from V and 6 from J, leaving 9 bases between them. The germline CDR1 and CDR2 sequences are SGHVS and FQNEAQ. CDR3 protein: CASSLAVRGQPQHF. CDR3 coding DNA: TGTGCCAGCAGCTTAGCGGTTAGGGGTCAGCCCCAGCATTTT.

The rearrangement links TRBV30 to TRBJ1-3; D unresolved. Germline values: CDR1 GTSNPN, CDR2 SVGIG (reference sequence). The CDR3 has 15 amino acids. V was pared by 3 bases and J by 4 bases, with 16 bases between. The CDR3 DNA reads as TGTGCCTGGAGCATGGGGTGGACGGAGGGAAACACCATATATTTT. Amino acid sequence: CAWSMGWTEGNTIYF. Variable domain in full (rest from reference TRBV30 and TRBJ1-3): SQTIHQWPATLVQPVGSPLSLECTVEGTSNPNLYWYRQAAGRGLQLLFYSVGIGQISSEVPQNLSASRPQDRQFILSSKKLLLSDSGFYLCAWSMGWTEGNTIYFGEGSWLTVV.

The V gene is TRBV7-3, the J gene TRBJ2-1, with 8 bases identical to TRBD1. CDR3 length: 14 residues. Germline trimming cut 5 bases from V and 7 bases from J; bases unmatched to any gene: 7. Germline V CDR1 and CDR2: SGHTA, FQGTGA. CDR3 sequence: CASSRGQGRNEQFF. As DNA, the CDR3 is TGTGCCAGCAGCCGCGGACAGGGTAGGAATGAGCAGTTCTTC.

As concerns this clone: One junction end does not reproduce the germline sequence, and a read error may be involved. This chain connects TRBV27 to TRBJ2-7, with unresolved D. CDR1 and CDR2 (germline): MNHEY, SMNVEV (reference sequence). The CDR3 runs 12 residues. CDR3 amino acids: CASSPSSYGQYF. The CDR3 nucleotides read TGTGCCAGCAGTCCGAGCTCCTACGGGCAGTACTTC.

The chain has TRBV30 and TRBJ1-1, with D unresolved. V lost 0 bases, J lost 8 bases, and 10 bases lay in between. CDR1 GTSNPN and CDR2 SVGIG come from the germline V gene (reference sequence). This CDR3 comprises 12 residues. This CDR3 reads CAWSVPGPEAFF. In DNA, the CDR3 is TGTGCCTGGAGTGTCCCGGGCCCCGAAGCTTTCTTT.

The CDR3 coding sequence is TGTGCCAGCATTCGCTACCCCCAAGAGACCCAGTACTTC. Amino acids: CASIRYPQETQYF. The chain links TRBV6-1 to TRBJ2-5; no reliable D call. Germline V CDR1 and CDR2: MNHNS, SASEGT. Trimming cost V 7 bases and J 1 base, with 10 bases left between them. The CDR3 contains 13 residues.

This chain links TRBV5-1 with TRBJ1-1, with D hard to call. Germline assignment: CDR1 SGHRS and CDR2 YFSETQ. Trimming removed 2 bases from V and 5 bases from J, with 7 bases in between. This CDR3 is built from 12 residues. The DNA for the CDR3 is TGCGCCAGCAGCTTTGGCGGTACTGAAGCTTTCTTT. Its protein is CASSFGGTEAFF.

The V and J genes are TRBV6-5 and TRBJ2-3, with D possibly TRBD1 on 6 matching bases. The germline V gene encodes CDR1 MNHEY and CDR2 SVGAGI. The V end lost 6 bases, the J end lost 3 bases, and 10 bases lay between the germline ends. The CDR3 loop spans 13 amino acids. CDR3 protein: CASRRGQTDTQYF. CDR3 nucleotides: TGTGCCAGCAGACGTGGACAGACAGATACGCAGTATTTT.

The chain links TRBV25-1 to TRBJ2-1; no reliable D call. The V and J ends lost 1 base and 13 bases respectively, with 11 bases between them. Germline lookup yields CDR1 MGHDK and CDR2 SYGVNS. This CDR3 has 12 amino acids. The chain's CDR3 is CASSEFGNKQFF. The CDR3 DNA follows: TGTGCCAGCAGTGAATTTGGCAACAAACAGTTCTTC.

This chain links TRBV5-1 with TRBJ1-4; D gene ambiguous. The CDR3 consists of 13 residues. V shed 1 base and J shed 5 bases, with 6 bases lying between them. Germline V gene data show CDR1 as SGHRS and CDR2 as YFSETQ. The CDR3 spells CASSLSGNEKLFF. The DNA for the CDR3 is TGCGCCAGCAGCTTGAGCGGGAATGAAAAACTGTTTTTT.

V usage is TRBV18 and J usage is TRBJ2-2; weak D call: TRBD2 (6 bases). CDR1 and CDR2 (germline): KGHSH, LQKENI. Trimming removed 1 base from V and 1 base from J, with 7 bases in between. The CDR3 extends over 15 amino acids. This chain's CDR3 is CASSPLAENTGELFF. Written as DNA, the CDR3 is TGTGCCAGCTCACCACTAGCGGAGAACACCGGGGAGCTGTTTTTT. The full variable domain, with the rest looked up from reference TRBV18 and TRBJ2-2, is NAGVMQNPRHLVRRRGQEARLRCSPMKGHSHVYWYRQLPEEGLKFMVYLQKENIIDESGMPKERFSAEFPKEGPSILRIQQVVRGDSAAYFCASSPLAENTGELFFGEGSRLTVL.

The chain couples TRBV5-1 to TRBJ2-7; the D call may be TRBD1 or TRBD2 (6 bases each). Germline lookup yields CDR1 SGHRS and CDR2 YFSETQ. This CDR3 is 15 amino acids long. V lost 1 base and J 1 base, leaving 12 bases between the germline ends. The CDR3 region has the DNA TGCGCCAGCAGCTTGATAAGGGGGGCTTCCTACGAGCAGTACTTC. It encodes CASSLIRGASYEQYF.

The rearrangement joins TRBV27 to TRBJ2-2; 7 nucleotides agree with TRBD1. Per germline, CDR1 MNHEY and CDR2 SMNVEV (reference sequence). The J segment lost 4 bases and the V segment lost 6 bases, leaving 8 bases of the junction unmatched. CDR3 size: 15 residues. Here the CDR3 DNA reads TGTGCCAGCAGGTCGGGACAGCCGGGCACCGGGGAGCTGTTTTTT. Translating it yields CASRSGQPGTGELFF.

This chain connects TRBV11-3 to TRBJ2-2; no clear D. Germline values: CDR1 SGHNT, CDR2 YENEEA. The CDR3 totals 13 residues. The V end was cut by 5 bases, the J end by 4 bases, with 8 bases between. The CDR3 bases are TGTGCCAGCAGCCGGGCCAGCACCGGGGAGCTGTTTTTT. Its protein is CASSRASTGELFF.

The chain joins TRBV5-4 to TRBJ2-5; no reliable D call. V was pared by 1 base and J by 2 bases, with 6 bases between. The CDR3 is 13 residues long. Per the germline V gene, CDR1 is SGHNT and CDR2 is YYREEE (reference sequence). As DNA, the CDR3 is TGTGCCAGCAGCTTGCAAGGACAAGAGACCCAGTACTTC. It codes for CASSLQGQETQYF. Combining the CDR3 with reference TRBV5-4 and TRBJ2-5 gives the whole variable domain ETGVTQSPTHLIKTRGQQVTLRCSSQSGHNTVSWYQQALGQGPQFIFQYYREEENGRGNFPPRFSGLQFPNYSSELNVNALELDDSALYLCASSLQGQETQYFGPGTRLLVL.